A single sample gave rise to the 32 T cell receptor beta chains below, sequenced in a study of regulatory T cells in long-lasting Graves disease. Building the TCR beta libraries relied on iRepertoire HTBI primers, and CDR3 regions underwent Arm-PCR. TCRdb analysed the multiplex PCR reads with MiXCR anew, one entry per CDR3 protein. The table has about 470,000 distinct CDR3 sequences, less than 25% seen once; the top ten hold over 7.5%. Time point specified: persistent/refractory GD, antithyroid drugs over 5 years with positive TRAb. The TCR library was prepared using RNA isolated from PBMCs. Sample: peripheral blood mononuclear cells (PBMCs), taken when the disease was refractory, from a patient treated with antithyroid drugs. Receptors originate from a female donor with Graves disease.

This clonotype was seen a handful of times. The chain joins TRBV5-6 to TRBJ2-2, with 9 bases lining up with TRBD1. V dropped 4 bases and J dropped 3; count of bases not matched to a gene: 4. CDR3 length equals 15 residues. Germline CDR1 and CDR2: SGHDT and YYEEEE. This CDR3 is CASSTGGWDTGELFF. The CDR3 DNA is TGTGCCAGCAGCACAGGGGGCTGGGACACCGGGGAGCTGTTTTTT.

A few counts support this clonotype. The V gene is TRBV28, the J gene TRBJ2-7, with 10 bases that match TRBD1. The V gene end was trimmed by 8 bases and the J gene end by 7 bases; junction bases not matched to a gene: 8. The CDR3 length is 13 residues. Germline loops: CDR1 MDHEN, CDR2 SYDVKM. CDR3: CASGDRGPWEQYF. The CDR3 region has the DNA TGTGCCAGCGGCGACAGGGGGCCCTGGGAGCAGTACTTC.

The gene calls are TRBV12-3 or TRBV12-4 and TRBJ2-7; 11 positions agree with TRBD2. The length of the CDR3 is 15 residues. With 6 bases clipped from V and 6 bases from J, the junction kept 10 bases outside the gene matches. Here the CDR3 reads CASRLSSGGLSEQYF. CDR3 DNA sequence: TGTGCCAGCAGGCTCTCTAGCGGGGGGCTTAGCGAGCAGTACTTC.

The gene calls are TRBV29-1 and TRBJ1-2; D is unresolved. Per the germline V gene, CDR1 is SQVTM and CDR2 is ANQGSEA. The CDR3 totals 15 residues. Deletions cut 0 bases from V and 3 bases from J, with 14 bases between. CDR3 in amino acids: CSVEEWGEGYYGYTF. The CDR3 coding sequence is TGCAGCGTTGAAGAATGGGGTGAGGGCTACTATGGCTACACCTTC.

The gene calls are TRBV4-1 and TRBJ2-7, with D possibly matching TRBD2 (5 bases). Germline values: CDR1 MGHRA, CDR2 YSYEKL. CDR3 length: 17 residues. Trimming shortened V by 4 bases and J by 4 bases, and 23 bases separated the two germline ends. The CDR3: CASSLYPPGVKGYEQYF. For the CDR3, the DNA is TGCGCCAGCAGCCTATACCCCCCCGGGGTTAAGGGATACGAGCAGTACTTC.

Notes on this clonotype: Being one base from a much bigger clone, this may be a read error. The chain carries TRBV20-1 and TRBJ2-5, with 8 nucleotides matching TRBD2. The CDR3 has 17 amino acids. Germline V gene sequence: CDR1 DFQATT, CDR2 SNEGSKA (reference sequence). The V gene end was trimmed by 3 bases and the J gene end by 5 bases; junction bases not matched to a gene: 17. The DNA for the CDR3 is TGCAGTGCTAGGCCCCCGGGACTAGTGGGAGGACGGGAGACCCAGTACTTC. Translating it yields CSARPPGLVGGRETQYF.

This clonotype turned up a few times. CDR3 nucleotide sequence: TGCAGTGCTAGAGGAAGGGGATATGGCGAAAAACTGTTTTTT. This gives the protein CSARGRGYGEKLFF. This chain links TRBV20-1 with TRBJ1-4, with D possibly being TRBD1 (5 bases). Between the trimmed V and J ends, which lost 1 base and 8 bases, there was a span of 14 bases. The CDR3 loop spans 14 amino acids. The germline V gene has CDR1 DFQATT and CDR2 SNEGSKA (reference sequence).

This clonotype was counted a few times. V gene TRBV3-1 combines with J gene TRBJ2-2; TRBD2 might be the D (6 bases). CDR3 size: 14 residues. Germline-derived CDR1 and CDR2 are LGHDT and YNNKEL (reference sequence). The V gene lost 5 bases and the J gene lost 6 bases, with 13 bases spanning the gap. Written as DNA, the CDR3 is TGTGCCAGCAGCAACAGACTAGGGGCCGGGGAGCTGTTTTTT. The encoded protein is CASSNRLGAGELFF.

This clonotype occurred many times. The V and J genes are TRBV6-1 and TRBJ2-7; D could derive from TRBD1 or TRBD2 (5 bases each). This CDR3 has 15 residues. Germline V lookup: CDR1 MNHNS, CDR2 SASEGT. V was cut by 6 bases and J by 7 bases, with 22 bases left in between. Here the CDR3 reads CASRNAPGPRGEQYF. The CDR3 coding sequence is TGTGCCAGCAGAAATGCACCGGGACCCCGGGGTGAGCAGTACTTC.

The chain joins TRBV2 to TRBJ1-2; D gene ambiguous. This CDR3 has 15 amino acids. Germline assignment: CDR1 SNHLY and CDR2 FYNNEI. Trimming stripped 4 bases from V and 0 bases from J, with 12 bases between. CDR3 sequence reads: CASSGLRSSNYGYTF. The DNA for the CDR3 is TGTGCCAGCAGTGGTCTCCGCTCGTCTAACTATGGCTACACCTTC.

This clonotype was found many times. This chain links TRBV15 with TRBJ1-5; D might be TRBD1 (5 bases). This CDR3 is 20 amino acids long. The V gene lost 1 base and the J gene lost 2 bases, with 24 bases spanning the gap. Germline CDR1 reads LNHNV; CDR2 reads YYDKDF (reference sequence). The CDR3 sequence is CATSRGILSGGVGGNQPQHF. CDR3 in DNA: TGTGCCACCAGCAGAGGGATTCTCTCGGGGGGAGTAGGGGGCAATCAGCCCCAGCATTTT.

The table lists this clonotype with many counts. The rearrangement joins TRBV5-1 to TRBJ1-2; 7 bases fit TRBD1. Germline loops: CDR1 SGHRS, CDR2 YFSETQ. CDR3 length: 13 residues. The junction had 3 bases not matched to a gene; V was cut back by 4 bases and J by 3 bases. For the CDR3, the DNA is TGCGCCAGCAGCAGAACAGGGGACTATGGCTACACCTTC. Its protein product is CASSRTGDYGYTF. The entire variable domain, with the rest obtained from reference TRBV5-1 and TRBJ1-2, is as follows: KAGVTQTPRYLIKTRGQQVTLSCSPISGHRSVSWYQQTPGQGLQFLFEYFSETQRNKGNFPGRFSGRQFSNSRSEMNVSTLELGDSALYLCASSRTGDYGYTFGSGTRLTVV.

The table lists this clonotype with many counts. The chain uses TRBV19 and TRBJ1-5; D gene uncertain. Germline-derived CDR1 and CDR2 are LNHDA and SQIVND (reference sequence). The CDR3 runs to 15 residues. The V gene lost 7 bases and the J gene lost 0 bases, with 13 bases spanning the gap. As DNA, the CDR3 is TGTGCCAGTAACCCGGGCTTCGCTAGCAATCAGCCCCAGCATTTT. This gives the protein CASNPGFASNQPQHF.

The V and J genes are TRBV5-5 and TRBJ2-7; maybe TRBD1 (6 bases). The V and J ends lost 0 bases and 10 bases respectively, with 17 bases between them. The CDR3 spans 14 residues. Looked up from germline, CDR1 is SGHKS and CDR2 is YYEKEE (reference sequence). DNA for the CDR3: TGTGCCAGCAGCTTGGGCTTGGGGGCCGCGCTTCAGTACTTC. This translates into CASSLGLGAALQYF.

This clonotype occurred many times. The J gene is TRBJ1-2, the V gene TRBV28; possibly TRBD1 for D (6 bases). V was pared by 3 bases and J by 7 bases, with 12 bases between. Germline V CDR1 and CDR2: MDHEN, SYDVKM. The CDR3 spans 13 residues. As DNA, the CDR3 is TGTGCCAGCAGTTTGCCAGGGGATCCTGGCTACACCTTC. Residues: CASSLPGDPGYTF.

The sample holds a few counts of this clonotype. The chain uses TRBV20-1 and TRBJ2-5, with 8 bases matching TRBD1. CDR1 is DFQATT, CDR2 SNEGSKA, per germline (reference sequence). The CDR3 totals 13 residues. J lost 1 base, V lost 6 bases, and 4 bases had no gene match. The CDR3 DNA reads TGCAGTGCCACAGGGGGACTCCAAGAGACCCAGTACTTC. This sequence encodes CSATGGLQETQYF.

This clonotype was seen many times. The chain joins TRBV29-1 to TRBJ1-3; 10 bases align to TRBD1. The J segment lost 4 bases and the V segment lost 7 bases, leaving 13 bases of the junction unmatched. The CDR3 has 16 residues. The germline gives CDR1 SQVTM, CDR2 ANQGSEA. CDR3 region: CSGAGTGDADGNTIYF. CDR3 coding DNA: TGCAGCGGGGCCGGGACAGGGGACGCCGACGGAAACACCATATATTTT.

This clonotype was counted a few times. The chain combines TRBV10-3 with TRBJ2-7; tentative D call: TRBD2 (5 bases). With 7 bases removed from V and 4 bases from J, the gap between germline ends came to 17 bases. CDR1 and CDR2 from the germline V gene are ENHRY and SYGVKD. The CDR3 extends over 14 amino acids. The CDR3 bases are TGTGCCATCAAGGTGGGAGAGCGGTTTTACGAGCAGTACTTC. This translates into CAIKVGERFYEQYF.

V is TRBV5-6 and J is TRBJ1-1; the D is unclear. Germline V gene data show CDR1 as SGHDT and CDR2 as YYEEEE. The CDR3 has 16 residues. Trimming cost V 0 bases and J 7 bases, with 19 bases left between them. CDR3 region: CASSLALITSTNEAFF. The DNA for the CDR3 is TGTGCCAGCAGCTTGGCCCTTATAACCAGTACTAATGAAGCTTTCTTT. The entire variable domain, with the rest obtained from reference TRBV5-6 and TRBJ1-1, is as follows: DAGVTQSPTHLIKTRGQQVTLRCSPKSGHDTVSWYQQALGQGPQFIFQYYEEEERQRGNFPDRFSGHQFPNYSSELNVNALLLGDSALYLCASSLALITSTNEAFFGQGTRLTVV.

In this sample, this clonotype turned up a few times. The gene calls are TRBV30 and TRBJ1-2; no clear D. CDR3 length: 14 residues. The V gene lost 5 bases and the J gene lost 0 bases, with 13 bases spanning the gap. CDR1 and CDR2 from the germline V gene are GTSNPN and SVGIG (reference sequence). CDR3 nucleotides: TGTGCCTGGGCTTTTGACGGCGCTAACTATGGCTACACCTTC. Its protein is CAWAFDGANYGYTF.

This clonotype was seen repeatedly, ten times or more. The chain has TRBV28 and TRBJ2-7, with D hard to call. The ends were cut back, 1 base at V and 4 bases at J, with 11 bases in the middle. The CDR3 spans 14 residues. The germline gives CDR1 MDHEN, CDR2 SYDVKM. The CDR3 bases are TGTGCCAGCAGTTTATACAAGTGGGATTACGAGCAGTACTTC. Translated, it gives CASSLYKWDYEQYF.

This clonotype was found a few times. The rearrangement links TRBV6-1 to TRBJ2-6; a possible D gene is TRBD2 (7 bases). CDR1 and CDR2 from the germline V gene are MNHNS and SASEGT. The CDR3 has 17 amino acids. V lost 7 bases and J 1 base, leaving 17 bases between the germline ends. The CDR3 DNA follows: TGTGCCAGCACTCCGGGGGGCAGAGGATCTGGGGCCAACGTCCTGACTTTC. Amino acid sequence: CASTPGGRGSGANVLTF.

This clonotype was counted a few times. V is TRBV7-9 and J is TRBJ2-2; 10 nucleotides agree with TRBD1. Germline V CDR1 and CDR2: SEHNR, FQNEAQ (reference sequence). J gave up 5 bases and V 5 bases, and 8 bases lay outside the gene matches. CDR3 length equals 16 residues. Written as DNA, the CDR3 is TGTGCCAGCAGCGCTCCGACAGGGGGCTCTACCGGGGAGCTGTTTTTT. Amino acid sequence: CASSAPTGGSTGELFF.

In its sample, this clonotype was seen a few times. The chain has TRBV13 and TRBJ2-4; 7 bases map to TRBD1. Germline CDR1 is PRHDT and CDR2 is FYEKMQ (reference sequence). There are 15 residues in the CDR3. J gave up 0 bases and V 5 bases, and 4 bases lay outside the gene matches. The chain's CDR3 is CASSPRGLAKNIQYF. In DNA, the CDR3 is TGTGCCAGCAGCCCCAGGGGGTTAGCCAAAAACATTCAGTACTTC.

The gene calls are TRBV6-1 and TRBJ1-2; D is ambiguous. Germline V gene data show CDR1 as MNHNS and CDR2 as SASEGT. The CDR3 runs 14 residues. Trimming pared 2 bases from V and 3 bases from J, leaving 10 bases between. The CDR3 DNA follows: TGTGCCAGCAGTGAACGGTCGGCACACTATGGCTACACCTTC. Amino acids: CASSERSAHYGYTF.

This clonotype was recorded at least ten times. CDR3 sequence reads: CASSFEKSTTLPEAFF. The CDR3, as DNA: TGTGCCAGCAGCTTTGAAAAGTCTACTACTCTTCCTGAAGCTTTCTTT. This chain connects TRBV2 to TRBJ1-1, with D uncertain. This CDR3 has 16 residues. V was clipped by 6 bases and J by 6 bases, with 23 bases between them. Germline values: CDR1 SNHLY, CDR2 FYNNEI.

CDR3 nucleotide sequence: TGTGCCAGCAGTATGGGTCTCAATGAGCAGTTCTTC. It specifies CASSMGLNEQFF. The V call is TRBV27, the J call TRBJ2-1, with D unclear. Germline lookup yields CDR1 MNHEY and CDR2 SMNVEV (reference sequence). V lost 5 bases and J lost 6, with 8 bases in between. This CDR3 is 12 amino acids long.

The chain recombines TRBV28 with TRBJ2-6; the D gene is possibly TRBD1 (5 bases). Germline CDR1 reads MDHEN; CDR2 reads SYDVKM. The ends were cut back, 3 bases at V and 4 bases at J, with 10 bases in the middle. This CDR3 contains 15 residues. The CDR3 here is CASSFPGQGANVLTF. The CDR3 nucleotides read TGTGCCAGCAGTTTCCCAGGGCAAGGGGCCAACGTCCTGACTTTC. The full variable domain, its missing parts supplied by reference TRBV28 and TRBJ2-6, is DVKVTQSSRYLVKRTGEKVFLECVQDMDHENMFWYRQDPGLGLRLIYFSYDVKMKEKGDIPEGYSVSREKKERFSLILESASTNQTSMYLCASSFPGQGANVLTFGAGSRLTVL.

This clonotype has ten or more counts. CDR3 sequence (DNA): TGTGCCTGGTCCACCAGTCTAAACTATGGCTACACCTTC. It codes for CAWSTSLNYGYTF. The chain has TRBV30 and TRBJ1-2; D unclear. The V gene's germline CDR1 is GTSNPN and CDR2 SVGIG (reference sequence). With 5 bases removed from V and 2 bases from J, the gap between germline ends came to 12 bases. The CDR3 runs to 13 residues.

The rearrangement joins TRBV7-2 to TRBJ2-3; 7 bases line up with TRBD2. Unmatched junction bases numbered 5, after V lost 2 bases and J lost 0 bases. The CDR3 covers 16 residues. The germline V gene encodes CDR1 SGHTA and CDR2 FQGNSA. Here the CDR3 reads CASSLRNSGSTDTQYF. The CDR3 DNA is TGTGCCAGCAGCTTACGGAATAGCGGGAGCACAGATACGCAGTATTTT.

This chain uses TRBV19 with TRBJ2-7, with 7 nucleotides matching TRBD2. Germline values: CDR1 LNHDA, CDR2 SQIVND (reference sequence). The CDR3 is 13 amino acids. J gave up 4 bases and V 9 bases, and 9 bases lay outside the gene matches. The CDR3 sequence is CASRLGEGYEQYF. CDR3 nucleotide sequence: TGTGCCAGCCGACTTGGGGAGGGATACGAGCAGTACTTC.

This clonotype was counted only a few times. The chain is built from TRBV28 and TRBJ1-6, with TRBD1 identical over 8 bases. The CDR3 is made up of 17 amino acids. Germline V CDR1 and CDR2: MDHEN, SYDVKM. V was pared by 7 bases and J by 10 bases, with 18 bases of the junction left unmatched. CDR3 loop: CASTRGTGAPLGSPLHF. In DNA form, the CDR3 reads TGTGCCAGCACCCGCGGGACAGGAGCGCCCTTAGGGTCACCCCTCCACTTT.